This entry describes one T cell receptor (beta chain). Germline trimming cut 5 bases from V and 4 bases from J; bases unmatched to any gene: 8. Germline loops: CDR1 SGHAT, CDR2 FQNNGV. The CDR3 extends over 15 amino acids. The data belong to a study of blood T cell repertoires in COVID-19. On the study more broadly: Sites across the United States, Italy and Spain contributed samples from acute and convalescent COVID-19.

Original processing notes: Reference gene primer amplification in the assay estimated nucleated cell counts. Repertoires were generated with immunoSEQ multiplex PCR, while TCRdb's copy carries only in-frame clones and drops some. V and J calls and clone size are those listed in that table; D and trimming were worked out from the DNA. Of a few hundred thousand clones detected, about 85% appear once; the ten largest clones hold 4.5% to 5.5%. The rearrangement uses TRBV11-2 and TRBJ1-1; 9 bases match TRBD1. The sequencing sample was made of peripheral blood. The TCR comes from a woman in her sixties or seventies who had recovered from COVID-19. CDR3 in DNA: TGTGCCAGCAGCCCTAGGACAGGGGCCGTCACTGAAGCTTTCTTT. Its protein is CASSPRTGAVTEAFF.